This T cell receptor beta chain was sequenced in a study of T cell responses to AZD1222 COVID-19 vaccine. Points from the study as a whole: Clonal diversity may have been underestimated, and the donors were mostly white British, with more females than males. At baseline, seropositivity was found in only 6 or 7 AZD1222 recipients.

Germline V gene data show CDR1 as SGHTA and CDR2 as FQGNSA. V lost 4 bases and J lost 3; bases outside the gene matches: 8. The CDR3 spans 16 residues. Sequencing was performed with immunoSEQ multiplex PCR; in TCRdb, only in-frame clones are kept and a portion is missing. The sample lists about 53,000 clones, approximately 84% occurring once. A remark on this clone: Its antigen is as yet unknown.

The chain is built from TRBV7-2 and TRBJ2-3; 9 nucleotides agree with TRBD2. The specimen was peripheral blood, collected on day 0 of AZD1222 vaccination. The sequence came from an adult in good health. The DNA of the CDR3 is TGTGCCAGCAGCTCGGGTGGCAGCGGGAGGACAGATACGCAGTATTTT. Translated: CASSSGGSGRTDTQYF.